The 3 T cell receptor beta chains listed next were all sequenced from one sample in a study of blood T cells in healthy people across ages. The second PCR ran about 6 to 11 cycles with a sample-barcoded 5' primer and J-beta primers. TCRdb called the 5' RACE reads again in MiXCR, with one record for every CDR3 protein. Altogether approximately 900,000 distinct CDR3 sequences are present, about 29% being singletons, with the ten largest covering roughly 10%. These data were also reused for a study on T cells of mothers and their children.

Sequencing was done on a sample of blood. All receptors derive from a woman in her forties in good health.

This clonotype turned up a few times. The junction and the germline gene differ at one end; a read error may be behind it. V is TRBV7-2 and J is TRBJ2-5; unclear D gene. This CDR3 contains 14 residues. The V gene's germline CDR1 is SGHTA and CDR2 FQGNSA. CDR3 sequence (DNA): TGTGTCAGCAGCCGCCCCGGAAGCCAAGAGACCCAGTACTTC. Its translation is CVSSRPGSQETQYF.

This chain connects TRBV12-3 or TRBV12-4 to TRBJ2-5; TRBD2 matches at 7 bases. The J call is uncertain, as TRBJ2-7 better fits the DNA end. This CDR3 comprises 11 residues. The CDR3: CASSWGGEQYF. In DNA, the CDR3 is TGTGCCAGCAGTTGGGGGGGCGAGCAGTACTTC.

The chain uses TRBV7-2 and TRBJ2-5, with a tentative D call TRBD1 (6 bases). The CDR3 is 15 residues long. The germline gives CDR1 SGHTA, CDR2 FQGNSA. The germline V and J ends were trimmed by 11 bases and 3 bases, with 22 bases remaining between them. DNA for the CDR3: TGTGCCTGCCGACACCGAGCGACAGGAAAAGAGACCCAGTACTTC. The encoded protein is CACRHRATGKETQYF.